This T cell receptor beta chain appears in the sequencing data of a study of T cells in Graves' hyperthyroidism and ophthalmopathy. Germline V gene data show CDR1 as SGHTA and CDR2 as FQGNSA. V was clipped by 3 bases and J by 2 bases, with 15 bases between them. CDR3 length equals 16 residues. Newly diagnosed patients aged 18 to 65 had hyperthyroidism of under 2 months' duration. Amplification of TCR beta CDR3 regions used RNA as the template. TCR CDR3 regions were first amplified by RT-PCR with HTBI primers. TCRdb re-analysed the multiplex PCR reads in MiXCR, keeping a single row per CDR3 protein. The sample consists of 95,000 to 100,000 distinct CDR3 sequences, roughly 49% of them appearing once. General study results and limits: A 13 V-J model separated ophthalmopathy from stable hyperthyroidism. Blood also carried most thyroid clonotypes expanded above 0.001.

Regarding this clonotype: Its antigen remains unidentified. This may arise from a read error, as a much more abundant clone is one base away.

The sequence derives from a woman between 40 and 55 years old with Graves' hyperthyroidism. Sequenced material: blood. The chain couples TRBV7-2 to TRBJ2-3, with D perhaps given as TRBD1 or TRBD2 (5 bases each). The CDR3 loop reads CTSSFGTRGNTDTQYF. CDR3 nucleotide sequence: TGTACCAGCAGCTTTGGGACGCGTGGAAACACAGATACGCAGTATTTT.